This T cell receptor (beta chain) is from a study of tumor-infiltrating lymphocytes in primary liver carcinoma. Whole-study findings and limits: Only around 8-25% of top clones occurred in all five tumor regions.

Many counts were recorded for this clonotype. Its antigen is still unknown. From approximately 20-30 mg of unsorted bulk tissue, DNA and RNA were co-extracted together. Patients underwent surgical resection for primary liver carcinoma. Chronic HBV infection was present in the patients, who were treatment-naive. Collection of samples drew on five separate regions of each tumor. Starting material of about 480 ng total RNA yielded TCR beta cDNA via a constant-region primer. What produced the TCR beta libraries was three nested multiplex PCR rounds using slightly modified ARM-PCR. One entry per CDR3 protein, called by TCRdb with MiXCR from the multiplex PCR reads. The profile shows more than 50,000 distinct CDR3 sequences, about 70% of them singletons. The specimen sequenced was liver tumor tissue from sampling region 2. Subset in this sample: tumor region T2, inferior pole. The sequence was collected from a man in his forties with primary liver carcinoma and hepatitis B virus infection.

CDR3 loop: CASSTTGASAGELFF. The DNA for the CDR3 is TGTGCCAGCAGCACCACAGGGGCTTCGGCCGGGGAGCTGTTTTTT. The rearrangement uses TRBV14 and TRBJ2-2; the match to TRBD1 covers 7 bases. Germline CDR1 and CDR2: SGHDN and FVKESK. The CDR3 covers 15 residues. V lost 5 bases to trimming and J lost 6 bases; unmatched junction nucleotides: 9.